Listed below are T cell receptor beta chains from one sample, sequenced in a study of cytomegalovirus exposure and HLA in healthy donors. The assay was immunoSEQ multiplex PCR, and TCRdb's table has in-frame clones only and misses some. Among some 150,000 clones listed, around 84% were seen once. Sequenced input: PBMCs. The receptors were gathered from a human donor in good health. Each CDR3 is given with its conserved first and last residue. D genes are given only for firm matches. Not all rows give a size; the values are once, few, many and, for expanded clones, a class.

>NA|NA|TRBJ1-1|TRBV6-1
CASSELQGSLGTEAFF
TGTGCCAGCAGTGAGCTACAGGGTTCCTTAGGCACTGAAGCTTTCTTT
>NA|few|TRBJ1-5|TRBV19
CASNRQLYSNQPQHF
TGTGCCAGTAACAGACAGCTCTATAGCAATCAGCCCCAGCATTTT
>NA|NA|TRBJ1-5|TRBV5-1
CASSFAPGLDQPQHF
TGCGCCAGCAGCTTCGCTCCGGGACTGGATCAGCCCCAGCATTTT
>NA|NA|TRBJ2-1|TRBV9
CASSVELVGNEQFF
TGTGCCAGCAGCGTAGAATTGGTCGGCAATGAGCAGTTCTTC
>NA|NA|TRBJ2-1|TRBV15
CATSRSAQERPYNEQFF
TGTGCCACCAGCAGATCGGCCCAGGAACGGCCTTACAATGAGCAGTTCTTC
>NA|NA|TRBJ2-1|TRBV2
CASSDWQGYNNEQFF
TGTGCCAGCAGTGATTGGCAGGGTTACAACAATGAGCAGTTCTTC
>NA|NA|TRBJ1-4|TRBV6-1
CASSELMREKLFF
TGTGCCAGCAGTGAATTGATGAGAGAAAAACTGTTTTTT
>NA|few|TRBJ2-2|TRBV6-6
CASSYSPEAGELFF
TGTGCCAGCAGTTACTCACCAGAAGCCGGGGAGCTGTTTTTT
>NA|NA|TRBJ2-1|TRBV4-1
CASSHSTTRNYNEQFF
TGCGCCAGCAGCCACTCGACTACGAGAAACTACAATGAGCAGTTCTTC
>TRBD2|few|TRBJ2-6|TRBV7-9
CASSLSGGRGANVLTF
TGTGCCAGCAGCTTAAGCGGGGGGCGAGGGGCCAACGTCCTGACTTTC
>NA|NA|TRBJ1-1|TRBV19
CASSLPTVNTEAFF
TGTGCCAGTAGTCTACCGACAGTGAACACTGAAGCTTTCTTT
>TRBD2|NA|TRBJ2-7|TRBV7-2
CASSFVRGAGGEQYF
TGTGCCAGCAGCTTTGTCAGGGGTGCGGGGGGTGAGCAGTACTTC
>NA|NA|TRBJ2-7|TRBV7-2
CASSAPGLTYEQYF
TGTGCCAGCAGCGCCCCGGGACTCACCTACGAGCAGTACTTC
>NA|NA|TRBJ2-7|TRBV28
CASRGAGLTYEQYF
TGTGCCAGCAGGGGGGCAGGGCTGACCTACGAGCAGTACTTC
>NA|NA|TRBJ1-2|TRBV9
CASSSRQELNYGYTF
TGTGCCAGCAGCTCCCGACAGGAACTTAACTATGGCTACACCTTC
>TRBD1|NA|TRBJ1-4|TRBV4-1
CASSQEEPGTGLLANEKLFF
TGCGCCAGCAGCCAAGAAGAGCCTGGGACAGGGCTTTTGGCTAATGAAAAACTGTTTTTT
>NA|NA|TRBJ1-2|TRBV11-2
CASSPGGSYGYTF
TGTGCCAGCAGCCCCGGAGGGAGCTATGGCTACACCTTC
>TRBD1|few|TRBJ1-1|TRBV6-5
CASSSDRGLAFF
TGTGCCAGCAGCTCAGACAGGGGGCTTGCTTTCTTT
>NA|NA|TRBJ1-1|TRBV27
CASSRLAGGTEAFF
TGTGCCAGCAGCCGGTTAGCGGGGGGCACTGAAGCTTTCTTT
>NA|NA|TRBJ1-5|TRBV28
CASTDLQALHSNQPQHF
TGTGCCAGCACCGATCTACAGGCACTTCATAGCAATCAGCCCCAGCATTTT
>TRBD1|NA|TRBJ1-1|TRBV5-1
CASSRIGTGLDEAFF
TGCGCCAGCAGCCGCATCGGGACAGGGCTGGATGAAGCTTTCTTT
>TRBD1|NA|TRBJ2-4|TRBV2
CASSGPLPGTGNYF
TGTGCCAGCAGTGGCCCCCTCCCCGGGACAGGGAACTACTTC
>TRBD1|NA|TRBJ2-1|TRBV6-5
CASSADRGQYNEQFF
TGTGCCAGCAGTGCCGACAGGGGCCAATACAATGAGCAGTTCTTC
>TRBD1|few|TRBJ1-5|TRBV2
CASREQGAGINQPQHF
TGTGCCAGCAGGGAACAGGGGGCCGGAATCAATCAGCCCCAGCATTTT
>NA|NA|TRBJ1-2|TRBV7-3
CASSLGRTGYDGYTF
TGTGCCAGCAGCTTAGGAAGAACAGGGTATGATGGCTACACCTTC
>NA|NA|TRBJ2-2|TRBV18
CASSRIQGVFGTNTGELFF
TGTGCCAGCTCACGGATACAGGGAGTATTTGGTACGAACACCGGGGAGCTGTTTTTT
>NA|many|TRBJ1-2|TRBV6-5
CASSPSRSGGYTF
TGTGCCAGCAGTCCTTCCCGCTCCGGTGGCTACACCTTC
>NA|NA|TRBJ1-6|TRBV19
CASSIFWAEGNSPLHF
TGTGCCAGTAGTATTTTCTGGGCAGAAGGTAATTCACCCCTCCACTTT
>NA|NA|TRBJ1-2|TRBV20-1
CSAYGGNGYTF
TGCAGTGCCTATGGAGGTAATGGCTACACCTTC
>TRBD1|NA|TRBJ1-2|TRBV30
CAWRHKGAEYGYTF
TGTGCCTGGAGGCATAAGGGGGCTGAGTATGGCTACACCTTC
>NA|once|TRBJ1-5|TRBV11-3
CASSLGGMESNQPQHF
TGTGCCAGCAGCTTAGGAGGGATGGAGAGCAATCAGCCCCAGCATTTT
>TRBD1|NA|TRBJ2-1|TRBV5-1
CASSGTTGGNEQFF
TGCGCCAGCAGTGGCACGACAGGGGGTAATGAGCAGTTCTTC
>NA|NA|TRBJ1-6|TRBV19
CASNGGRGNSPLHF
TGTGCCAGTAATGGTGGTAGGGGCAATTCACCCCTCCACTTT
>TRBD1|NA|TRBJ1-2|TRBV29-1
CSVPSRTGKGYGYTF
TGCAGCGTTCCATCCCGGACAGGGAAGGGTTATGGCTACACCTTC
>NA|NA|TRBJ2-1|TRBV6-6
CASRGSSYNEQFF
TGTGCCAGCCGGGGGAGCTCCTACAATGAGCAGTTCTTC
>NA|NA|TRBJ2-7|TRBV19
CASSIVEGAVDEQYF
TGTGCCAGTAGTATTGTGGAGGGCGCGGTGGACGAGCAGTACTTC
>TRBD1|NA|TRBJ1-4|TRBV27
CASSRRGSNEKLFF
TGTGCCAGCAGTCGCAGGGGGAGTAATGAAAAACTGTTTTTT
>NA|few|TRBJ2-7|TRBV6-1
CASRTRTRSSYEQYF
TGTGCCAGCAGGACCAGGACAAGGAGCTCCTACGAGCAGTACTTC
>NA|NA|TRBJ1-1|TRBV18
CASSPPPRGSGEAFF
TGTGCCAGCTCACCACCGCCCCGGGGTAGTGGTGAAGCTTTCTTT
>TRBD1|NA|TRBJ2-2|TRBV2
CASRDRDRRNTGELFF
TGTGCCAGCAGGGACCGGGACAGGCGAAACACCGGGGAGCTGTTTTTT
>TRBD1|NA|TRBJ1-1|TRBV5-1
CASSLEGTGHTEAFF
TGCGCCAGCAGCTTGGAAGGGACAGGGCACACTGAAGCTTTCTTT
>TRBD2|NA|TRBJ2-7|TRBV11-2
CASSPGLEEQYF
TGTGCCAGCAGCCCCGGACTAGAAGAGCAGTACTTC
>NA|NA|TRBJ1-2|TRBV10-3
CAISESGQGPGYGYTF
TGTGCCATCAGTGAGTCCGGTCAGGGTCCTGGCTATGGCTACACCTTC
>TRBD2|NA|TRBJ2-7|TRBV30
CAWSVRWEGEQYF
TGTGCCTGGAGTGTACGGTGGGAGGGCGAGCAGTACTTC
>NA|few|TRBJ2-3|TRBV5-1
CASSETAPVDTQYF
TGCGCCAGCAGCGAGACTGCCCCCGTCGATACGCAGTATTTT
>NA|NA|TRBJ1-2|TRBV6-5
CASSYDRVDYGYTF
TGTGCCAGCAGTTACGACAGAGTCGACTATGGCTACACCTTC
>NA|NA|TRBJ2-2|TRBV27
CASSRSVGELFF
TGTGCCAGCAGCCGGAGCGTCGGGGAGCTGTTTTTT
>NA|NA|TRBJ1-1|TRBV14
CASSQRSIMRDEAFF
TGTGCCAGCAGCCAACGCTCTATCATGAGGGATGAAGCTTTCTTT
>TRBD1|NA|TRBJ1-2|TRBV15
CATSREQGAGYGYTF
TGTGCCACCAGCAGAGAGCAGGGGGCTGGCTATGGCTACACCTTC
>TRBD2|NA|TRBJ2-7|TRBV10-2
CASSESSGGPGEQYF
TGCGCCAGCAGTGAGTCGAGCGGGGGGCCGGGGGAGCAGTACTTC
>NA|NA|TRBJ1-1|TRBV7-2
CASSLPVWGRDTEAFF
TGTGCCAGCAGCTTACCGGTGTGGGGCCGGGACACTGAAGCTTTCTTT
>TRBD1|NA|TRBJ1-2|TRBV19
CASRRTGSNYGYTF
TGTGCCAGTAGGCGGACAGGGAGCAACTATGGCTACACCTTC
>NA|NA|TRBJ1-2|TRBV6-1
CASRRGGGSNYGYTF
TGTGCCAGCAGGAGGGGGGGAGGGAGTAACTATGGCTACACCTTC
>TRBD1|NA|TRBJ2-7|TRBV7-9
CASSSFKGDRPYEQYF
TGTGCCAGCAGCTCCTTTAAAGGGGACAGACCCTACGAGCAGTACTTC
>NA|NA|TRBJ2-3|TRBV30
CAWSPSRLSTDTQYF
TGTGCCTGGAGTCCATCACGACTGAGCACAGATACGCAGTATTTT
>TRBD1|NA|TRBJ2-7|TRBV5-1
CASSLPQGAVSEQYF
TGCGCCAGCAGCCTCCCTCAGGGGGCTGTTTCCGAGCAGTACTTC